This T cell receptor beta chain was obtained from a study of cytomegalovirus exposure and HLA in healthy donors. Germline CDR1 and CDR2: SGHRS and YFSETQ. Between the trimmed V and J ends, which lost 0 bases and 2 bases, there was a span of 11 bases. The CDR3 runs 15 residues. Overall study findings and caveats: Later, an analysis found that TCR clusters from the first cohort tended to co-occur in the roughly 120 validation repertoires. The classifier reportedly diagnosed cytomegalovirus status with high sensitivity and specificity.

Using immunoSEQ multiplex PCR, the repertoire was profiled, and TCRdb retains in-frame clones only, with some absent. The sample includes tens of thousands of clones, almost 95% seen only once; the top ten take over 1.1%. A note on this clone: As yet, its antigen is unknown.

Sequencing used PBMCs. The source of this sequence is a man aged 18 to 30 in good health and CMV-seronegative. This chain uses TRBV5-1 with TRBJ2-5; perhaps TRBD2 as D (5 bases). The CDR3 loop reads CASSLEAGRQETQYF. CDR3 DNA sequence: TGCGCCAGCAGCTTGGAGGCGGGCCGTCAAGAGACCCAGTACTTC.